Below are 20 T cell receptor beta chains sequenced from a single sample in a study of CD8 T cells in Susac syndrome (dated by TCRdb to the late 2010s). Preparation of the library involved the immunoSEQ multiplex PCR assay. RNA was extracted using the RNeasy kit, and about 0.5 to 1 ug of the RNA was reverse transcribed with random hexamers. TCRdb handled the public reads itself, with Q25 trimming in fastp and clone calling in MiXCR, and kept productive beta chains. Identical CDR3 proteins give one entry, which carries the most common genes and DNA. The sample table contains approximately 180,000 distinct CDR3 sequences; only one count was recorded for around 93% of them. The biggest ten clones account for roughly 0.1% of the sample. The specimen sequenced was CD4+ T cells from PBMCs. These receptors came from a human donor with multiple sclerosis.

The gene calls are TRBV12-5 and TRBJ1-1; 10 nucleotides match TRBD1. The CDR3 is 14 residues long. V shed 7 bases and J 5 bases; nucleotides not matched to a gene: 7. Looked up from germline, CDR1 is LGHNT and CDR2 is FRNRAP. The CDR3 nucleotides read TGTGCTAGTGCCCAGGACAGGGGGAGGACTGAAGCTTTCTTT. Translated, it gives CASAQDRGRTEAFF. The full variable domain, its missing parts supplied by reference TRBV12-5 and TRBJ1-1, is DARVTQTPRHKVTEMGQEVTMRCQPILGHNTVFWYRQTMMQGLELLAYFRNRAPLDDSGMPKDRFSAEMPDATLATLKIQPSEPRDSAVYFCASAQDRGRTEAFFGQGTRLTVV.

The chain carries TRBV4-2 and TRBJ2-5; 10 positions agree with TRBD2. V dropped 0 bases and J dropped 2; count of bases not matched to a gene: 3. CDR1 LGHNA and CDR2 YNFKEQ come from the germline V gene. The CDR3 spans 16 residues. The CDR3 loop reads CASSQDTAGGQETQYF. The CDR3 bases are TGTGCCAGCAGCCAAGATACAGCGGGGGGGCAAGAGACCCAGTACTTC.

V gene TRBV30 combines with J gene TRBJ2-6; D is uncertain. Trimming stripped 0 bases from V and 3 bases from J, with 6 bases between. CDR1 GTSNPN and CDR2 SVGIG come from the germline V gene (reference sequence). This CDR3 has 14 amino acids. The CDR3 coding sequence is TGTGCCTGGAGTGTAAGCTTTGGGGCCAACGTCCTGACTTTC. Amino acids: CAWSVSFGANVLTF.

This clonotype came up once. The chain employs TRBV20-1 and TRBJ2-3; TRBD1 aligns across 7 bases. The CDR3 contains 13 residues. CDR1 is DFQATT, CDR2 SNEGSKA, per germline (reference sequence). V dropped 5 bases and J dropped 5; count of bases not matched to a gene: 7. In DNA form, the CDR3 reads TGCAGTGCTGTTCGGGACAGAGGAGATACGCAGTATTTT. This codes for CSAVRDRGDTQYF.

The rearrangement uses TRBV5-1 and TRBJ2-5; D is unclear. The length of the CDR3 is 15 residues. Trimming removed 7 bases from V and 0 bases from J, with 16 bases in between. The germline V gene has CDR1 SGHRS and CDR2 YFSETQ. For the CDR3, the DNA is TGCGCCAGCGCCTCCCAGCGAGTGTACCAAGAGACCCAGTACTTC. Residues: CASASQRVYQETQYF.

The CDR3 spells CASSPRTDQLSGELFF. The CDR3 DNA is TGTGCCAGCAGCCCTCGGACCGATCAGCTATCCGGGGAGCTGTTTTTT. The chain combines TRBV11-2 with TRBJ2-2; D unresolved. Germline CDR1 is SGHAT and CDR2 is FQNNGV. V was clipped by 5 bases and J by 6 bases, with 19 bases between them. The CDR3 totals 16 residues. Complete variable domain (other parts from reference TRBV11-2 and TRBJ2-2): EAGVAQSPRYKIIEKRQSVAFWCNPISGHATLYWYQQILGQGPKLLIQFQNNGVVDDSQLPKDRFSAERLKGVDSTLKIQPAKLEDSAVYLCASSPRTDQLSGELFFGEGSRLTVL.

V is TRBV6-2 or TRBV6-3 and J is TRBJ1-1; TRBD1 is a possible D gene (5 bases). Trimming took off 11 bases at V and 6 bases at J, with 16 bases between the two ends. This CDR3 region has 12 residues. Germline-derived CDR1 and CDR2 are MNHEY and SVGEGT. The CDR3 coding sequence is TGTGCCGCATCCTACGGGGCCGCTGAAGCTTTCTTT. Translated: CAASYGAAEAFF.

The J gene is TRBJ1-5, the V gene TRBV6-2 or TRBV6-3; tentatively, D is TRBD1 (5 bases). This CDR3 has 14 amino acids. CDR1 is MNHEY and CDR2 is SVGEGT in the germline V gene. V lost 6 bases and J lost 5, with 14 bases in between. CDR3 sequence: CASSTGGDYQPQHF. The DNA of the CDR3 is TGTGCCAGCAGCACTGGGGGGGATTATCAGCCCCAGCATTTT.

The chain employs TRBV28 and TRBJ2-1, with TRBD2 as a possible D gene (6 bases). V was clipped by 1 base and J by 4 bases, with 11 bases between them. Germline-derived CDR1 and CDR2 are MDHEN and SYDVKM. This CDR3 spans 15 amino acids. CDR3 coding DNA: TGTGCCAGCAGTTTATTTCCGGGAGCTTACAATGAGCAGTTCTTC. Translated, it gives CASSLFPGAYNEQFF.

V usage is TRBV6-6 and J usage is TRBJ2-7; perhaps D is TRBD1 or TRBD2 (5 bases each). The CDR3 totals 15 residues. Germline V gene lookup returns CDR1 MNHNY and CDR2 SVGAGI (reference sequence). Between the trimmed V and J ends, which lost 6 bases and 0 bases, there was a span of 15 bases. CDR3 sequence: CASSRTTGPSYEQYF. DNA for the CDR3: TGTGCCAGCAGCCGTACGACGGGACCCTCCTACGAGCAGTACTTC.

J is TRBJ1-6 and V is TRBV11-2, with D uncertain. The germline V gene encodes CDR1 SGHAT and CDR2 FQNNGV. The CDR3 runs to 15 residues. Trimming removed 2 bases at V and 3 bases at J, with 8 bases between. In nucleotides, the CDR3 is TGTGCCAGCAGCTTATCATCCGACTATAATTCACCCCTCCACTTT. This encodes CASSLSSDYNSPLHF.

The chain joins TRBV6-2 or TRBV6-3 to TRBJ2-7; TRBD1 matches 8 bases. V dropped 5 bases and J dropped 1; count of bases not matched to a gene: 10. Germline-derived CDR1 and CDR2 are MNHEY and SVGEGT. This CDR3 has 16 residues. The CDR3, as DNA: TGTGCCAGCAGTGCGAAACGACAGGGGTCATCCTACGAGCAGTACTTC. Translating gives CASSAKRQGSSYEQYF.

V is TRBV3-1 and J is TRBJ1-1; D not resolved. CDR1 is LGHDT and CDR2 is YNNKEL in the germline V gene (reference sequence). Trimming took off 0 bases at V and 8 bases at J, with 10 bases between the two ends. The CDR3 spans 13 residues. The DNA of the CDR3 is TGTGCCAGCAGCCAAGAGGCCCAGAGAGAAGCTTTCTTT. It is translated as CASSQEAQREAFF.

V usage is TRBV5-1 and J usage is TRBJ1-2, with D perhaps matching TRBD1 (5 bases). Germline assignment: CDR1 SGHRS and CDR2 YFSETQ. The germline V and J ends were trimmed by 0 bases and 6 bases, with 12 bases remaining between them. CDR3 size: 14 residues. Written as DNA, the CDR3 is TGCGCCAGCAGCTTGGTCGAGGGGAGGGATGGCTACACCTTC. It encodes CASSLVEGRDGYTF.

The chain uses TRBV27 and TRBJ1-1; D is undetermined. CDR3 length equals 14 residues. The germline CDR1 and CDR2 sequences are MNHEY and SMNVEV (reference sequence). Trimming took off 7 bases at V and 8 bases at J, with 20 bases between the two ends. The CDR3 loop is CASIPPMKVFEAFF. The CDR3 region has the DNA TGTGCCAGCATTCCGCCCATGAAAGTTTTCGAAGCTTTCTTT.

The rearrangement uses TRBV27 and TRBJ2-7, with a tentative D call TRBD1 (5 bases). Germline values: CDR1 MNHEY, CDR2 SMNVEV (reference sequence). This CDR3 region has 14 residues. V gave up 2 bases and J gave up 2 bases, with 10 bases separating them. CDR3 protein: CASSLHDSAYEQYF. The CDR3 coding sequence is TGTGCCAGCAGTTTACATGACAGCGCCTACGAGCAGTACTTC.

V and J are TRBV20-1 and TRBJ2-2, with no clear D. CDR1 DFQATT and CDR2 SNEGSKA come from the germline V gene (reference sequence). The CDR3 contains 15 residues. V was clipped by 6 bases and J by 4 bases, with 18 bases between them. The CDR3 here is CSARNTYRSTGELFF. The CDR3 region has the DNA TGCAGTGCGAGAAATACCTACCGGTCCACCGGGGAGCTGTTTTTT.

The rearrangement joins TRBV2 to TRBJ1-6; D perhaps matches TRBD1 (5 bases). This CDR3 is built from 14 residues. The germline gives CDR1 SNHLY, CDR2 FYNNEI. Trimming removed 6 bases from V and 5 bases from J, with 11 bases in between. The CDR3 spells CASSPRADNSPLHF. The DNA for the CDR3 is TGTGCCAGCAGCCCCAGGGCAGATAATTCACCCCTCCACTTT.

The V call is TRBV5-1, the J call TRBJ2-7; TRBD1 agrees at 10 bases. Germline lookup yields CDR1 SGHRS and CDR2 YFSETQ. This CDR3 has 15 residues. With V trimmed by 4 bases and J by 6 bases, 10 bases remained unmatched. This CDR3 reads CASSKGRDRGAEQYF. In DNA, the CDR3 is TGCGCCAGCAGCAAAGGCCGGGACAGGGGTGCCGAGCAGTACTTC.

The count of this clonotype is one. This chain connects TRBV10-3 to TRBJ2-2; 9 positions agree with TRBD1. This CDR3 contains 18 residues. The junction had 12 bases not matched to a gene; V was cut back by 4 bases and J by 3 bases. Germline values: CDR1 ENHRY, CDR2 SYGVKD. The CDR3 DNA sequence: TGTGCCATCAGTGGATCTTCCGGGACAGGGTTTGACACCGGGGAGCTGTTTTTT. Translated, it gives CAISGSSGTGFDTGELFF.